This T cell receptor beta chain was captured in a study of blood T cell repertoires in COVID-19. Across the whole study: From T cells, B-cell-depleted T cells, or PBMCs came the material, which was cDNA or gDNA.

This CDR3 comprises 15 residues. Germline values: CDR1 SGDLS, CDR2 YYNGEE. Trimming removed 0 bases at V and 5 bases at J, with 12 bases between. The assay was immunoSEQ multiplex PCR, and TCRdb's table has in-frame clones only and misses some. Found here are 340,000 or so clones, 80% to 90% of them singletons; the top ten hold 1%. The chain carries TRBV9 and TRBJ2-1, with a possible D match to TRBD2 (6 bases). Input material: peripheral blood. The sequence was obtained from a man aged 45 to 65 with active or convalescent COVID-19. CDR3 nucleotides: TGTGCCAGCAGCGTAGCCGGGGGTCCCCACAATGAGCAGTTCTTC. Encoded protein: CASSVAGGPHNEQFF.